This TCR beta chain was observed in a study of T cell repertoires in cytomegalovirus infection. Per germline, CDR1 MDHEN and CDR2 SYDVKM. The CDR3 extends over 20 amino acids. Trimming cost V 4 bases and J 0 bases; bases outside gene matches: 10. TCRdb called the reads again in MiXCR, with one record for every CDR3 protein. This sample has over 300,000 distinct CDR3 sequences, with more than 8% found just once. Only a few counts were recorded for this clonotype. The V gene is TRBV28, the J gene TRBJ2-2; 14 bases agree with TRBD2. This TCR derives from a human donor in good health (CMV status not recorded). Some clones in this sample may be carry-over from other donors' samples. Sequencing input: PBMCs. The CDR3 sequence is CASSSAPGLAGVANTGELFF. The CDR3 DNA reads TGTGCCAGCAGTTCAGCCCCGGGACTAGCGGGAGTGGCGAACACCGGGGAGCTGTTTTTT.